The T cell receptor (beta chain) described here comes from a study of T-cell memory formation after mild COVID-19. Across the whole study: TCR clusters were mostly donor specific. Study conclusions and caveats: The study detected some responding clones in pre-infection memory, suggesting cross-reactive memory joined.

V was pared by 10 bases and J by 0 bases, with 12 bases between. The length of the CDR3 is 14 residues. Per the germline V gene, CDR1 is SGHTA and CDR2 is FQGTGA. Constant-segment-primed 5'RACE gave TCR alpha and TCR beta cDNA libraries with sample barcodes and UMIs. TCRdb redid the calling of the 5' RACE reads with MiXCR, one entry per CDR3 protein. The table includes a few hundred thousand distinct CDR3 sequences, 7.5% to 10% detected once. In regard to this clonotype: Its specificity is not known.

The rearrangement joins TRBV7-3 to TRBJ2-2; D gene unclear. The TCR was taken from a man aged 18 to 35 who had mild COVID-19 (a few samples of this study predate the infection). Cell type and time point are not known. The material sequenced was PBMCs or a T cell subset sorted from them (not recorded which). CDR3 in DNA: TGTGCCACCTCGGTGGGGTCGAACACCGGGGAGCTGTTTTTT. Its translation is CATSVGSNTGELFF.